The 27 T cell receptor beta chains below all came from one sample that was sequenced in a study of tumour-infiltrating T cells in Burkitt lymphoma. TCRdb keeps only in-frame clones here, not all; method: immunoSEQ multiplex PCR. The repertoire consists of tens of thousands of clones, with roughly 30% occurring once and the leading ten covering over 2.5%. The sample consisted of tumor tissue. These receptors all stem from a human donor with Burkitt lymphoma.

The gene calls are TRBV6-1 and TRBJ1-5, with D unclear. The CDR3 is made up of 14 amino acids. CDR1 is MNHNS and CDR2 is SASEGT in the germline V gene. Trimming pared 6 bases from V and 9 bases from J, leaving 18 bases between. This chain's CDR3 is CASRAQTEKLPQHF. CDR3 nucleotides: TGTGCCAGCAGGGCACAGACGGAGAAACTGCCCCAGCATTTT.

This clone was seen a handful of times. The DNA of the CDR3 is TGTGCCAGCAGCCCAACCTTAGGACGGGCCAACACTGAAGCTTTCTTT. Translation gives CASSPTLGRANTEAFF. The gene calls are TRBV4-2 and TRBJ1-1, with D uncertain. This CDR3 comprises 16 residues. Deletions cut 4 bases from V and 2 bases from J, with 17 bases between. Germline CDR1 LGHNA, CDR2 YNFKEQ.

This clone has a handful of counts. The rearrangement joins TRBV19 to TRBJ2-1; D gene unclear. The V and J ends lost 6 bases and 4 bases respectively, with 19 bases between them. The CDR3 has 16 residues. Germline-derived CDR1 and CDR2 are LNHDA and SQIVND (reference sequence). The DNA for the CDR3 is TGTGCCAGTAGCACATACCCAGGTTTCATTTACAATGAGCAGTTCTTC. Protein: CASSTYPGFIYNEQFF.

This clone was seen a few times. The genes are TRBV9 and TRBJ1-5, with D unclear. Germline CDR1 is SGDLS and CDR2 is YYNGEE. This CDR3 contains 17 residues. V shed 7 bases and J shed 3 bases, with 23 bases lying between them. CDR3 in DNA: TGTGCCAGCCTAAATTCCCCCCTGCAGACTATCAATCAGCCCCAGCATTTT. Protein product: CASLNSPLQTINQPQHF.

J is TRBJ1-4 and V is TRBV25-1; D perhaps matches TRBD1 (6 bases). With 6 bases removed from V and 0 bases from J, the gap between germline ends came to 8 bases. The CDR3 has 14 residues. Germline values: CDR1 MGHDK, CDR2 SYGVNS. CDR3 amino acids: CASRRTATNEKLFF. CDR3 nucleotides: TGTGCCAGCAGGAGGACAGCAACTAATGAAAAACTGTTTTTT.

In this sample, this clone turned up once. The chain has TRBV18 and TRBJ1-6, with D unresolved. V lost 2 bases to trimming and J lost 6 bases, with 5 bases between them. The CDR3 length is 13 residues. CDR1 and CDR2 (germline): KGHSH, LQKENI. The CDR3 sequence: CASSPDANSPLHF. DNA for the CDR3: TGTGCCAGCTCACCAGACGCTAATTCACCCCTCCACTTT.

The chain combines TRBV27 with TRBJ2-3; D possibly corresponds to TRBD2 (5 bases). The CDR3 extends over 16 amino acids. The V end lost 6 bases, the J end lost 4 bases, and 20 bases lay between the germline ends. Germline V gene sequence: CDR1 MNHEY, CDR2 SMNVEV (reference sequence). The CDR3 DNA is TGTGCCAGCAGCCGAGGGCGGGTAGTTCCCCCAGATACGCAGTATTTT. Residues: CASSRGRVVPPDTQYF.

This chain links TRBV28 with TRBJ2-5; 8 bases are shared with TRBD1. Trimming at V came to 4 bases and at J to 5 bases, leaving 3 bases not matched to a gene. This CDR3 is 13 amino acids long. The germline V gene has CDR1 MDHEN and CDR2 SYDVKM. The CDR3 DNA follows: TGTGCCAGCAGTTGGGACAGGCGTGAGACCCAGTACTTC. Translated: CASSWDRRETQYF.

CDR3 in amino acids: CASSQTGETQYF. Here the CDR3 DNA reads TGTGCCAGCAGCCAAACAGGGGAGACCCAGTACTTC. The genes are TRBV11-1 and TRBJ2-5, with a tentative D call TRBD1 (6 bases). Germline values: CDR1 SGHAT, CDR2 FQDESV (reference sequence). CDR3 length: 12 residues. V was shortened by 5 bases and J by 5 bases, with 9 bases between the two germline ends.

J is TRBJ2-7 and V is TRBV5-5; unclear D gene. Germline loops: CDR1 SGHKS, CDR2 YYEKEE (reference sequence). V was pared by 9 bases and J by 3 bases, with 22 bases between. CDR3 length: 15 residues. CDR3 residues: CANKQLAFLCYEQYF. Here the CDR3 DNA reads TGTGCCAACAAGCAACTGGCATTCCTCTGCTACGAGCAGTACTTC. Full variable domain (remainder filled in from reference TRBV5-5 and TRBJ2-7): DAGVTQSPTHLIKTRGQQVTLRCSPISGHKSVSWYQQVLGQGPQFIFQYYEKEERGRGNFPDRFSARQFPNYSSELNVNALLLGDSALYLCANKQLAFLCYEQYFGPGTRLTVT.

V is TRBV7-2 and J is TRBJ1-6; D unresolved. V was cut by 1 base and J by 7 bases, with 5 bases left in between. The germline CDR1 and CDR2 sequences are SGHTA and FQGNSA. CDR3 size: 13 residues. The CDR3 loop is CASSLEMNSPLHF. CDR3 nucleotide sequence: TGTGCCAGCAGCTTAGAGATGAATTCACCCCTCCACTTT.

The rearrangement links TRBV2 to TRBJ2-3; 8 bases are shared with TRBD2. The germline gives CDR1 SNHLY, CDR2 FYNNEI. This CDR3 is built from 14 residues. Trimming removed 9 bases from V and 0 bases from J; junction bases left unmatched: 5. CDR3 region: CASRGGPSTDTQYF. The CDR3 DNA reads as TGTGCCAGTCGGGGGGGACCGAGCACAGATACGCAGTATTTT. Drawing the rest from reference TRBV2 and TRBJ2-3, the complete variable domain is EPEVTQTPSHQVTQMGQEVILRCVPISNHLYFYWYRQILGQKVEFLVSFYNNEISEKSEIFDDQFSVERPDGSNFTLKIRSTKLEDSAMYFCASRGGPSTDTQYFGPGTRLTVL.

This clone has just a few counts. The CDR3 nucleotides are TGTGCCACTCGTCGTGGGACAGGGACGAGTCAGCCCCAGCATTTT. Translation: CATRRGTGTSQPQHF. This chain joins TRBV6-5 and TRBJ1-5; 9 positions match TRBD1. V shed 10 bases and J 6 bases; nucleotides not matched to a gene: 13. Germline CDR1 reads MNHEY; CDR2 reads SVGAGI. This CDR3 is 15 amino acids long.

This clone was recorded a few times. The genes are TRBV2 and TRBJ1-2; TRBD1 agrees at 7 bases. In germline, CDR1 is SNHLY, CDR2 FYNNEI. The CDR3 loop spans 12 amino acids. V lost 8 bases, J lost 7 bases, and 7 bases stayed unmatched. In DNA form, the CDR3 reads TGTGCCAGCGTCGCCCACAGGGGTGGCTACACCTTC. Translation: CASVAHRGGYTF. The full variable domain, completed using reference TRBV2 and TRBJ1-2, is EPEVTQTPSHQVTQMGQEVILRCVPISNHLYFYWYRQILGQKVEFLVSFYNNEISEKSEIFDDQFSVERPDGSNFTLKIRSTKLEDSAMYFCASVAHRGGYTFGSGTRLTVV.

CDR3 in DNA: TGTGCCAGCAGCGCGGACAGGGGCCGGACAACTAATGAAAAACTGTTTTTT. Amino acid sequence: CASSADRGRTTNEKLFF. The chain carries TRBV9 and TRBJ1-4; 9 bases map to TRBD1. CDR1 is SGDLS and CDR2 is YYNGEE in the germline V gene. V trimming: 3 bases; J trimming: 0 bases; junction bases outside the gene matches: 6. This CDR3 spans 17 amino acids.

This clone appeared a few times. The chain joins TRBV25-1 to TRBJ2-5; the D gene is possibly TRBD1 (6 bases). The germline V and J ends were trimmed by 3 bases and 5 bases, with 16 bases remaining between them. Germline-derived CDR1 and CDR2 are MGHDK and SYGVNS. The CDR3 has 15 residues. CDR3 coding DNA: TGTGCCAGCAGTGACTCCCACAGGGCCGGGGAGACCCAGTACTTC. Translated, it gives CASSDSHRAGETQYF.

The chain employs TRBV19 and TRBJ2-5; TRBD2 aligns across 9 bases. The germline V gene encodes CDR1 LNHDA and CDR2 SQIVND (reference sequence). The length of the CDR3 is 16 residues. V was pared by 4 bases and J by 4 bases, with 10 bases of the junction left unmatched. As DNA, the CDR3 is TGTGCCAGTAGTACCCCCGAGCGGGGGGCTGTAGAGACCCAGTACTTC. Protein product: CASSTPERGAVETQYF.

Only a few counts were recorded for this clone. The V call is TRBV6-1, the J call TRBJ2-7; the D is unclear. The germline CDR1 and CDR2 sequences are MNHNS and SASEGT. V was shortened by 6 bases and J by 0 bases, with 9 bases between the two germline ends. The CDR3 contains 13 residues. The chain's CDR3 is CASRGRSSYEQYF. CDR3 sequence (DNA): TGTGCCAGCAGGGGCCGTAGCTCCTACGAGCAGTACTTC.

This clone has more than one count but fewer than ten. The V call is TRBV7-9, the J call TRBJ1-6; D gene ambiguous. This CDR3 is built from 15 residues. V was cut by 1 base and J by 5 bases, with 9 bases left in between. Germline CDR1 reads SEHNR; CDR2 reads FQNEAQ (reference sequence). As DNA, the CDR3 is TGTGCCAGCAGCTTAGGGGCAGCCGATAATTCACCCCTCCACTTT. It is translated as CASSLGAADNSPLHF. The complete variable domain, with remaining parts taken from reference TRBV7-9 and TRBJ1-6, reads DTGVSQNPRHKITKRGQNVTFRCDPISEHNRLYWYRQTLGQGPEFLTYFQNEAQLEKSRLLSDRFSAERPKGSFSTLEIQRTEQGDSAMYLCASSLGAADNSPLHFGNGTRLTVT.

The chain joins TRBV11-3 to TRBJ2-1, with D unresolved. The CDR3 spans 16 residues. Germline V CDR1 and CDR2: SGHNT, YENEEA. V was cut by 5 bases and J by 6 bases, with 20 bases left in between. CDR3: CASSPQGGSRLNEQFF. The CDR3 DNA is TGTGCCAGCAGCCCCCAAGGCGGAAGCAGACTCAATGAGCAGTTCTTC.

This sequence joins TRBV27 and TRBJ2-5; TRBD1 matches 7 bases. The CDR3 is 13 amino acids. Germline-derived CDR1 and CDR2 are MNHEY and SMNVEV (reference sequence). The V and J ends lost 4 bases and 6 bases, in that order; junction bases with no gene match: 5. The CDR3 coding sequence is TGTGCCAGCAGTTCACCAGGGGGTCAGACCCAGTACTTC. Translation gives CASSSPGGQTQYF.

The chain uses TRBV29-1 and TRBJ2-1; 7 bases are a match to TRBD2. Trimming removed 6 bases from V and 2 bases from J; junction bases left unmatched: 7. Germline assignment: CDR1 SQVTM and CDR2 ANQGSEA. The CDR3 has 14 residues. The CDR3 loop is CSVTVAGAYNEQFF. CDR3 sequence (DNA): TGCAGCGTGACGGTAGCGGGTGCCTACAATGAGCAGTTCTTC.

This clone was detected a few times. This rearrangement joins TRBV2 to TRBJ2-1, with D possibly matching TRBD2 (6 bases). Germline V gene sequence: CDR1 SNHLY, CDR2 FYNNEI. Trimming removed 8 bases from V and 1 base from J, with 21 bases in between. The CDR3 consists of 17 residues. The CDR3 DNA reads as TGTGCCAGCGAAAACTACGTGCGGGACTTATCCTACAATGAGCAGTTCTTC. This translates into CASENYVRDLSYNEQFF.

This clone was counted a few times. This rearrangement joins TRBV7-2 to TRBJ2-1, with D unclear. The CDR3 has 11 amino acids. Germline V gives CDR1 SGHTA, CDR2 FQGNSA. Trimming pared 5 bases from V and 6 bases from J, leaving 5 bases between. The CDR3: CASSSLNEQFF. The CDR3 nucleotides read TGTGCCAGCAGCAGCCTCAATGAGCAGTTCTTC.

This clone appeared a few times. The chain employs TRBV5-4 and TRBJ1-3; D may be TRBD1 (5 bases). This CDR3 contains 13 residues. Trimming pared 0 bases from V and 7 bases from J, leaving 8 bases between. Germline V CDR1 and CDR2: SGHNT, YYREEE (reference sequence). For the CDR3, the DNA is TGTGCCAGCAGCTTGGTGGGGGACAACACCATATATTTT. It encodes CASSLVGDNTIYF.

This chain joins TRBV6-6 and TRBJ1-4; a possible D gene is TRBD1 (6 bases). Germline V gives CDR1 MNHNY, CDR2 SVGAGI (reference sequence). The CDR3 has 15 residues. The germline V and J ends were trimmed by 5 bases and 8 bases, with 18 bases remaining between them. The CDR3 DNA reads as TGTGCCAGCAGTCGAAACTCAGGGGCTTGGGAAAAACTGTTTTTT. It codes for CASSRNSGAWEKLFF.

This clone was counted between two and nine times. The CDR3 here is CASSPGPYSPLHF. For the CDR3, the DNA is TGTGCCAGCAGCCCCGGACCCTATTCACCCCTCCACTTT. The rearrangement uses TRBV7-8 and TRBJ1-6; D gene uncertain. Trimming took off 5 bases at V and 8 bases at J, with 10 bases between the two ends. The germline V gene encodes CDR1 SGHVS and CDR2 FQNEAQ. There are 13 residues in the CDR3.